These 22 T cell receptor beta chains were sequenced from one sample in a study of cytomegalovirus exposure and HLA in healthy donors. The PCR made use of 60 Vbeta and 13 Jbeta primers. This table comes from immunoSEQ multiplex PCR, and its TCRdb copy is limited to in-frame clones, with some not included. The sample consists of 200,000 to 250,000 clones, approximately 81% of them appearing once. Sequenced material: PBMCs. These receptors all come from a girl aged 2-10 years in good health and CMV-seronegative.

The chain is built from TRBV29-1 and TRBJ2-1; tentatively, D is TRBD1 (6 bases). The germline V and J ends were trimmed by 7 bases and 9 bases, with 22 bases remaining between them. Germline CDR1 reads SQVTM; CDR2 reads ANQGSEA. This CDR3 contains 14 residues. The chain's CDR3 is CSGNRVSGNSEQFF. In nucleotides, the CDR3 is TGCAGCGGGAACAGGGTATCGGGTAACAGTGAGCAGTTCTTC.

The gene calls are TRBV7-9 and TRBJ2-7, with 8 positions matching TRBD1. This CDR3 comprises 15 residues. Germline V gene lookup returns CDR1 SEHNR and CDR2 FQNEAQ (reference sequence). Trimming at V came to 5 bases and at J to 2 bases, leaving 8 bases not matched to a gene. The DNA for the CDR3 is TGTGCCAGCAGCGCACAGACAGGGGCTCCCTACGAGCAGTACTTC. Translation gives CASSAQTGAPYEQYF.

The genes are TRBV7-9 and TRBJ2-7; TRBD2 might be the D (6 bases). This CDR3 is built from 16 residues. V shed 5 bases and J shed 0 bases, with 17 bases lying between them. CDR1 SEHNR and CDR2 FQNEAQ come from the germline V gene (reference sequence). The CDR3 nucleotides are TGTGCCAGCAGCCTAATAATGGGACTTACCTCCTACGAGCAGTACTTC. Amino acid sequence: CASSLIMGLTSYEQYF.

J is TRBJ2-1 and V is TRBV6-1; D is possibly TRBD1 (5 bases). The CDR3 runs to 15 residues. The germline V gene has CDR1 MNHNS and CDR2 SASEGT. V lost 6 bases and J 0 bases, leaving 12 bases between the germline ends. The CDR3 bases are TGTGCCAGCAGGGGGCGTCGCAGCTCCTACAATGAGCAGTTCTTC. As protein: CASRGRRSSYNEQFF.

The chain is built from TRBV7-3 and TRBJ2-5; 9 bases align to TRBD2. CDR1 is SGHTA and CDR2 is FQGTGA in the germline V gene. V trimming: 2 bases; J trimming: 4 bases; junction bases outside the gene matches: 11. The CDR3 spans 17 residues. The CDR3 loop is CASSLGIGGGAGETQYF. The CDR3 DNA is TGTGCCAGCAGCTTAGGGATTGGCGGGGGGGCAGGAGAGACCCAGTACTTC.

The chain joins TRBV4-2 to TRBJ1-5, with D possibly TRBD1 on 6 matching bases. Per the germline V gene, CDR1 is LGHNA and CDR2 is YNFKEQ. Deletions cut 0 bases from V and 7 bases from J, with 13 bases between. The CDR3 has 15 amino acids. For the CDR3, the DNA is TGTGCCAGCAGCCAAGATCCCCAGGGGTGGCAGCCCCAGCATTTT. Translated, it gives CASSQDPQGWQPQHF.

This chain connects TRBV9 to TRBJ2-2, with D perhaps TRBD2 (6 bases). The germline V gene has CDR1 SGDLS and CDR2 YYNGEE. The CDR3 totals 15 residues. The germline V and J ends were trimmed by 0 bases and 3 bases, with 9 bases remaining between them. The DNA for the CDR3 is TGTGCCAGCAGCGTAGAAAGGAGGGACACCGGGGAGCTGTTTTTT. This codes for CASSVERRDTGELFF.

This clone was recorded a few times. The chain links TRBV5-1 to TRBJ2-1, with D possibly being TRBD1 (5 bases). Looked up from germline, CDR1 is SGHRS and CDR2 is YFSETQ. This CDR3 has 13 residues. V lost 1 base and J lost 3, with 5 bases in between. CDR3 protein: CASSLQGYNEQFF. CDR3 in DNA: TGCGCCAGCAGCTTGCAGGGCTACAATGAGCAGTTCTTC.

CDR3: CASSVSSGGLSSTEAFF. The CDR3 DNA follows: TGTGCCAGCAGCGTGTCAAGTGGGGGCCTCTCGAGCACTGAAGCTTTCTTT. V and J are TRBV9 and TRBJ1-1; TRBD1 might be the D (6 bases). This CDR3 contains 17 residues. V was clipped by 2 bases and J by 4 bases, with 21 bases between them. Germline CDR1 SGDLS, CDR2 YYNGEE. The entire variable domain, with the rest obtained from reference TRBV9 and TRBJ1-1, is as follows: DSGVTQTPKHLITATGQRVTLRCSPRSGDLSVYWYQQSLDQGLQFLIQYYNGEERAKGNILERFSAQQFPDLHSELNLSSLELGDSALYFCASSVSSGGLSSTEAFFGQGTRLTVV.

V usage is TRBV6-1 and J usage is TRBJ2-1; 8 bases are shared with TRBD2. Looked up from germline, CDR1 is MNHNS and CDR2 is SASEGT. V lost 3 bases, J lost 0 bases, and 4 bases stayed unmatched. This CDR3 is built from 16 residues. The CDR3 DNA is TGTGCCAGCAGTGATTTAGCGGGACTCTCCTACAATGAGCAGTTCTTC. Its protein product is CASSDLAGLSYNEQFF.

The V gene is TRBV7-9, the J gene TRBJ2-7; TRBD1 agrees at 8 bases. CDR1 is SEHNR, CDR2 FQNEAQ, per germline (reference sequence). CDR3 size: 16 residues. J was trimmed by 2 bases and V by 5 bases; bases with no gene match: 11. The CDR3: CASSPAPGQVTYEQYF. CDR3 in DNA: TGTGCCAGCAGCCCCGCTCCGGGACAGGTAACCTACGAGCAGTACTTC.

This chain links TRBV6-5 with TRBJ2-5; D may be TRBD1 (6 bases). The DNA end lines up better with TRBJ2-7; the J call may be wrong. Looked up from germline, CDR1 is MNHEY and CDR2 is SVGAGI. The CDR3 is 14 amino acids. The CDR3 DNA sequence: TGTGCCAGCAGTTACCGAGACAGGTCCGACGAGCAGTACTTC. It translates to CASSYRDRSDEQYF.

The V call is TRBV10-3, the J call TRBJ2-7; perhaps TRBD1 as D (6 bases). This CDR3 region has 12 residues. Trimming took 3 bases from V and 4 from J, leaving 7 bases between them. Per germline, CDR1 ENHRY and CDR2 SYGVKD. The CDR3 here is CAISEGGYEQYF. The CDR3 DNA follows: TGTGCCATCAGTGAAGGGGGTTACGAGCAGTACTTC.

The J gene is TRBJ2-1, the V gene TRBV20-1, with 7 bases that match TRBD2. The ends lost 6 bases at V and 10 bases at J; junction bases unmatched: 3. The CDR3 totals 10 residues. Germline V gene data show CDR1 as DFQATT and CDR2 as SNEGSKA (reference sequence). DNA for the CDR3: TGCAGTGCCAGGGAGGGCGAGCAGTTCTTC. It codes for CSAREGEQFF.

The chain employs TRBV19 and TRBJ1-2, with TRBD1 identical over 7 bases. CDR3 size: 15 residues. CDR1 is LNHDA, CDR2 SQIVND, per germline (reference sequence). Germline trimming cut 6 bases from V and 5 bases from J; bases unmatched to any gene: 12. The CDR3, as DNA: TGTGCCAGTAGGGACACAGGGGCCCGGGGATATGGCTACACCTTC. It specifies CASRDTGARGYGYTF. The whole variable domain, remainder taken from reference TRBV19 and TRBJ1-2, is DGGITQSPKYLFRKEGQNVTLSCEQNLNHDAMYWYRQDPGQGLRLIYYSQIVNDFQKGDIAEGYSVSREKKESFPLTVTSAQKNPTAFYLCASRDTGARGYGYTFGSGTRLTVV.

The chain combines TRBV7-2 with TRBJ2-7; the match to TRBD2 covers 10 bases. Germline V gene data show CDR1 as SGHTA and CDR2 as FQGNSA. V was pared by 6 bases and J by 4 bases, with 9 bases of the junction left unmatched. CDR3 length: 15 residues. CDR3 loop: CASSYRTSGIYEQYF. The CDR3 bases are TGTGCCAGCAGTTACAGGACTAGCGGAATTTACGAGCAGTACTTC.

The V call is TRBV2, the J call TRBJ2-5; 7 bases agree with TRBD2. V dropped 7 bases and J dropped 4; count of bases not matched to a gene: 3. The CDR3 has 12 amino acids. Looked up from germline, CDR1 is SNHLY and CDR2 is FYNNEI. The DNA for the CDR3 is TGTGCCAGCACCCCGGGGGGAGAGACCCAGTACTTC. Protein product: CASTPGGETQYF.

Written as DNA, the CDR3 is TGTGCCAGCAGGGGATGGGGGGGTGAGCAGTTCTTC. It specifies CASRGWGGEQFF. The chain combines TRBV2 with TRBJ2-7; 7 nucleotides agree with TRBD2. The DNA end is more similar to TRBJ2-1, so the J call may be wrong. The CDR3 is 12 residues long. Germline assignment: CDR1 SNHLY and CDR2 FYNNEI.

CDR3 amino acids: CASSYPEGATEAFF. The DNA for the CDR3 is TGTGCCAGCAGTTACCCGGAAGGGGCCACTGAAGCTTTCTTT. The chain has TRBV6-6 and TRBJ1-1, with TRBD1 as a possible D gene (5 bases). The CDR3 consists of 14 residues. Per germline, CDR1 MNHNY and CDR2 SVGAGI (reference sequence). V gave up 2 bases and J gave up 4 bases, with 11 bases separating them.

This clone was observed a few times. The chain has TRBV7-2 and TRBJ2-6, with D possibly TRBD1 on 6 matching bases. V gave up 5 bases and J gave up 1 base, with 12 bases separating them. CDR1 is SGHTA and CDR2 is FQGNSA in the germline V gene. CDR3 size: 16 residues. For the CDR3, the DNA is TGTGCCAGCAGCCCGAATACAGGGTCTGGGGCCAACGTCCTGACTTTC. Protein sequence: CASSPNTGSGANVLTF.

The J gene is TRBJ2-7, the V gene TRBV10-1; unclear D gene. CDR1 WNHNN and CDR2 SYGVQD come from the germline V gene (reference sequence). V lost 0 bases to trimming and J lost 6 bases, with 9 bases between them. The CDR3 has 13 residues. CDR3 sequence (DNA): TGCGCCAGCAGTGAGTCGAGACTCTCCGAGCAGTACTTC. Translating gives CASSESRLSEQYF.

The chain uses TRBV29-1 and TRBJ1-1, with TRBD1 matching 8 bases. The CDR3 has 12 amino acids. Losses at the gene ends were 7 bases for V and 4 bases for J; bases not matched to a gene: 5. The germline gives CDR1 SQVTM, CDR2 ANQGSEA. CDR3 sequence (DNA): TGCAGCGGGACGACAGGGGCCACTGAAGCTTTCTTT. Its translation: CSGTTGATEAFF.